The 24 T cell receptor beta chains presented below share a single source sample, sequenced in a study of cytomegalovirus exposure and HLA in healthy donors. The protocol was immunoSEQ multiplex PCR, while the TCRdb copy is restricted to in-frame clones and leaves out a portion. Of a few hundred thousand clones in the sample, roughly 90% were seen once. Input material: PBMCs. These TCRs come from a woman aged 18-30 years in good health and CMV-seronegative.

V usage is TRBV28 and J usage is TRBJ2-7; 7 bases fit TRBD1. Germline V gene lookup returns CDR1 MDHEN and CDR2 SYDVKM. The J segment lost 3 bases and the V segment lost 4 bases, leaving 9 bases of the junction unmatched. The CDR3 spans 15 residues. The CDR3 DNA reads as TGTGCCAGCAGTTCCTCCGGGACAGCCGACTACGAGCAGTACGTC. Its protein product is CASSSSGTADYEQYV.

V is TRBV7-2 and J is TRBJ2-1; 14 bases are a match to TRBD2. CDR1 and CDR2 (germline): SGHTA, FQGNSA. Trimming took 5 bases from V and 7 from J; bases not matched to a gene: 4. This CDR3 comprises 15 residues. This CDR3 reads CASSMTSGGANEQFF. The CDR3, as DNA: TGTGCCAGCAGCATGACTAGCGGGGGGGCGAATGAGCAGTTCTTC.

This clone was counted once. This chain connects TRBV10-3 to TRBJ1-1; weak D call: TRBD1 (6 bases). Germline values: CDR1 ENHRY, CDR2 SYGVKD. The CDR3 totals 12 residues. The V end lost 9 bases, the J end lost 1 base, and 9 bases lay between the germline ends. CDR3 nucleotide sequence: TGTGCCATTCGCAGGGGGAACACTGAAGCTTTCTTT. Translated, it gives CAIRRGNTEAFF.

This clone was counted a single time. CDR3 sequence: CASSPPGADEKLFF. In DNA, the CDR3 is TGTGCCAGCAGCCCCCCAGGGGCCGACGAAAAACTGTTTTTT. The gene calls are TRBV5-6 and TRBJ1-4, with D possibly TRBD1 on 6 matching bases. There are 14 residues in the CDR3. Germline V gene lookup returns CDR1 SGHDT and CDR2 YYEEEE. V was shortened by 4 bases and J by 8 bases, with 15 bases between the two germline ends. Complete variable domain (other parts from reference TRBV5-6 and TRBJ1-4): DAGVTQSPTHLIKTRGQQVTLRCSPKSGHDTVSWYQQALGQGPQFIFQYYEEEERQRGNFPDRFSGHQFPNYSSELNVNALLLGDSALYLCASSPPGADEKLFFGSGTQLSVL.

V usage is TRBV5-4 and J usage is TRBJ2-5, with a weak D call TRBD1 (6 bases). Between the trimmed V and J ends, which lost 7 bases and 0 bases, there was a span of 13 bases. Germline V gene data show CDR1 as SGHNT and CDR2 as YYREEE (reference sequence). This CDR3 contains 14 residues. DNA of the CDR3: TGTGCCAGCGGAACGCAGGGGTACCAAGAGACCCAGTACTTC. This translates into CASGTQGYQETQYF.

The chain carries TRBV6-6 and TRBJ2-3; TRBD1 matches at 9 bases. After removal of 5 bases from V and 4 bases from J, the junction contained 7 bases not matched to a gene. The CDR3 runs 15 residues. Germline V gene sequence: CDR1 MNHNY, CDR2 SVGAGI (reference sequence). For the CDR3, the DNA is TGTGCCAGCAGTCCCTCGGGACAGGGTTCAGATACGCAGTATTTT. Amino acid sequence: CASSPSGQGSDTQYF.

The V gene is TRBV15, the J gene TRBJ2-3; 7 bases agree with TRBD1. Germline loops: CDR1 LNHNV, CDR2 YYDKDF (reference sequence). V lost 4 bases, J lost 4 bases, and 11 bases stayed unmatched. The CDR3 loop spans 16 amino acids. CDR3 bases: TGTGCCACCAGCAAAGACAGGGCTGGTTTTCCAGATACGCAGTATTTT. Encoded protein: CATSKDRAGFPDTQYF.

V is TRBV7-9 and J is TRBJ1-3, with unresolved D. The germline V and J ends were trimmed by 0 bases and 2 bases, with 11 bases remaining between them. In germline, CDR1 is SEHNR, CDR2 FQNEAQ (reference sequence). The CDR3 has 16 residues. CDR3 region: CASSLASRFAGNTIYF. In DNA, the CDR3 is TGTGCCAGCAGCTTAGCGTCACGGTTTGCTGGAAACACCATATATTTT.

The chain couples TRBV6-6 to TRBJ2-7, with a tentative D call TRBD2 (6 bases). The CDR3 length is 13 residues. Per germline, CDR1 MNHNY and CDR2 SVGAGI (reference sequence). V was shortened by 7 bases and J by 0 bases, with 10 bases between the two germline ends. CDR3 sequence (DNA): TGTGCCAGCAAGGTCGGGGGCTCCTACGAGCAGTACTTC. This encodes CASKVGGSYEQYF.

This chain links TRBV2 with TRBJ2-2; weak D call: TRBD1 (6 bases). Deletions cut 0 bases from V and 5 bases from J, with 16 bases between. CDR1 and CDR2 (germline): SNHLY, FYNNEI. The CDR3 sequence is 17 residues long. The CDR3 loop is CASSEAGNRELTGELFF. CDR3 sequence (DNA): TGTGCCAGCAGTGAAGCGGGTAACAGGGAATTAACCGGGGAGCTGTTTTTT.

The chain couples TRBV11-1 to TRBJ2-1, with TRBD2 matching over 9 bases. J gave up 8 bases and V 5 bases, and 10 bases lay outside the gene matches. CDR1 and CDR2 from the germline V gene are SGHAT and FQDESV (reference sequence). The CDR3 contains 15 residues. The CDR3 DNA reads TGTGCCAGCAGCCTCAGCGGGGGGACGGGCTATGAGCAGTTCTTC. It codes for CASSLSGGTGYEQFF.

The chain is built from TRBV5-6 and TRBJ2-2; tentatively, D is TRBD2 (5 bases). This CDR3 region has 13 residues. V lost 4 bases and J lost 8, with 12 bases in between. CDR1 and CDR2 from the germline V gene are SGHDT and YYEEEE. The CDR3 nucleotides are TGTGCCAGCAGCAAGGACGGGGAAGGGGAGCTGTTTTTT. It yields the protein CASSKDGEGELFF.

This chain connects TRBV9 to TRBJ1-2, with TRBD1 matching over 11 bases. This CDR3 has 15 amino acids. Germline lookup yields CDR1 SGDLS and CDR2 YYNGEE. Trimming removed 4 bases from V and 10 bases from J; junction bases left unmatched: 12. The chain's CDR3 is CASSLTSGTGGDYTF. The DNA for the CDR3 is TGTGCCAGCAGCCTTACCTCCGGGACAGGGGGTGACTACACCTTC.

V is TRBV7-2 and J is TRBJ2-1, with 10 bases fitting TRBD2. Trimming cost V 5 bases and J 2 bases; bases outside gene matches: 3. Germline CDR1 SGHTA, CDR2 FQGNSA. This CDR3 region has 15 residues. DNA of the CDR3: TGTGCCAGCAGCGAGAGCGGGGGGGCCTACAATGAGCAGTTCTTC. Its protein is CASSESGGAYNEQFF.

The J gene is TRBJ2-1, the V gene TRBV7-6; a possible D gene is TRBD2 (6 bases). Germline-derived CDR1 and CDR2 are SGHVS and FNYEAQ. The CDR3 is 18 amino acids. Trimming removed 1 base at V and 7 bases at J, with 23 bases between. In nucleotides, the CDR3 is TGTGCCAGCAGCTTAGGGGAAAGACTAGTCTTTTCGAATAATGAGCAGTTCTTC. Its translation is CASSLGERLVFSNNEQFF.

The chain employs TRBV29-1 and TRBJ2-1, with D possibly TRBD2 on 6 matching bases. Germline V gene lookup returns CDR1 SQVTM and CDR2 ANQGSEA. V was cut by 3 bases and J by 9 bases, with 9 bases left in between. The CDR3 has 11 amino acids. CDR3 residues: CSVDGGSEQFF. CDR3 DNA sequence: TGCAGCGTTGACGGGGGAAGTGAGCAGTTCTTC.

The rearrangement links TRBV27 to TRBJ2-5; possible D gene TRBD2, 6 bases. The CDR3 totals 14 residues. V dropped 2 bases and J dropped 1 base, with 8 bases sitting between them. The V gene's germline CDR1 is MNHEY and CDR2 SMNVEV (reference sequence). The CDR3 DNA sequence: TGTGCCAGCAGTTTAATGCGGGGCCAAGAGACCCAGTACTTC. Its protein product is CASSLMRGQETQYF.

This clone was picked up one time. The chain links TRBV5-1 to TRBJ2-1, with 10 positions matching TRBD2. CDR1 and CDR2 (germline): SGHRS, YFSETQ. The CDR3 has 15 residues. J lost 9 bases, V lost 3 bases, and 9 bases had no gene match. The CDR3 loop is CASSYERGGRIEQFF. The CDR3 nucleotides read TGCGCCAGCAGCTATGAGCGGGGGGGCCGGATTGAGCAGTTCTTC.

The gene calls are TRBV11-2 and TRBJ2-7; perhaps TRBD2 as D (5 bases). CDR1 and CDR2 (germline): SGHAT, FQNNGV. The length of the CDR3 is 13 residues. V shed 5 bases and J shed 6 bases, with 14 bases lying between them. CDR3 in amino acids: CASSPINAGEQYV. CDR3 nucleotides: TGTGCCAGCAGCCCCATTAATGCGGGCGAGCAGTACGTC.

This CDR3 is CASSQGQDAPYEQYV. CDR3 bases: TGCGCCAGCAGCCAAGGGCAGGATGCCCCCTACGAGCAGTACGTC. This rearrangement joins TRBV4-1 to TRBJ2-7; D is ambiguous. The germline V gene has CDR1 MGHRA and CDR2 YSYEKL. The germline V and J ends were trimmed by 1 base and 2 bases, with 12 bases remaining between them. This CDR3 is 15 amino acids long.

V is TRBV2 and J is TRBJ2-1, with 9 bases aligning to TRBD1. CDR3 length equals 13 residues. In germline, CDR1 is SNHLY, CDR2 FYNNEI. The V and J ends lost 8 bases and 5 bases, in that order; junction bases with no gene match: 4. The chain's CDR3 is CASGGTGNNEQFF. CDR3 coding DNA: TGTGCCAGCGGGGGGACAGGGAACAATGAGCAGTTCTTC.

For this clone: Germline and junction disagree at one end, which may indicate a read error. The V gene is TRBV7-8, the J gene TRBJ1-2; 8 bases are shared with TRBD1. The germline V gene has CDR1 SGHVS and CDR2 FQNEAQ. CDR3 length equals 15 residues. The CDR3 protein is CASRLAPGTGVGYTF. Written as DNA, the CDR3 is TGTGCCAGCAGATTAGCTCCCGGGACAGGAGTTGGCTACACCTTC.

The chain combines TRBV4-1 with TRBJ1-5; no reliable D call. The V end lost 4 bases, the J end lost 0 bases, and 16 bases lay between the germline ends. Germline loops: CDR1 MGHRA, CDR2 YSYEKL. The CDR3 totals 17 residues. The CDR3 spells CASSLRPTDDSNQPQHF. CDR3 nucleotides: TGCGCCAGCAGCCTGCGCCCGACTGACGATAGCAATCAGCCCCAGCATTTT.

The chain combines TRBV13 with TRBJ1-2, with TRBD1 matching 9 bases. The CDR3 length is 15 residues. V dropped 3 bases and J dropped 5; count of bases not matched to a gene: 7. The germline gives CDR1 PRHDT, CDR2 FYEKMQ (reference sequence). CDR3 DNA: TGTGCCAGCAGCTTTAACAGGGGGCGCGGGTATGGCTACACCTTC. This encodes CASSFNRGRGYGYTF.